The rows below give T cell receptor beta chains drawn from one sample of a study of control samples from healthy donors and cancer patients. Sequencing was performed with immunoSEQ multiplex PCR; in TCRdb, only in-frame clones are kept and a portion is missing. The data contain roughly 80,000 clones, around nine tenths of them singletons. The specimen sequenced was blood. The receptor set was obtained from a woman between 45 and 60 years old in good health. CDR3s include the opening cysteine and the closing phenylalanine or tryptophan. The D gene is left open where the match is weak. Expanded clones are given a class, and other clones once, few, many or no size at all.

size | D | J | V | CDR3 | DNA
. | TRBD1 | TRBJ2-7 | TRBV4-1 | CASSQETGTGYDEQYF | TGCGCCAGCAGCCAGGAAACCGGGACAGGGTACGACGAGCAGTACTTC
. | . | TRBJ2-3 | TRBV6-2/TRBV6-3 | CASSTPPDTQYF | TGTGCCAGCAGTACACCCCCAGATACGCAGTATTTT
many | . | TRBJ1-3 | TRBV15 | CATSSSLELSGNTIYF | TGTGCCACCAGCAGTAGCCTGGAGCTCTCTGGAAACACCATATATTTT
. | TRBD1 | TRBJ1-6 | TRBV30 | CAWSGRGDSPLHF | TGTGCCTGGTCCGGCAGGGGGGATTCACCCCTCCACTTT
. | TRBD1 | TRBJ1-2 | TRBV2 | CASIKPRGTRDKANYGYTF | TGTGCCAGCATCAAGCCCAGGGGGACAAGAGATAAAGCTAACTATGGCTACACCTTC
. | . | TRBJ1-1 | TRBV5-1 | CASSLSRGTEAFF | TGCGCCAGCAGCTTAAGCCGGGGCACTGAAGCTTTCTTT
. | . | TRBJ2-7 | TRBV7-9 | CASTLARAPEQYF | TGTGCCAGCACCCTCGCAAGGGCCCCCGAGCAGTACTTC
. | . | TRBJ1-6 | TRBV2 | CASRVWTSNSPLHF | TGTGCCAGCAGGGTATGGACGTCCAATTCACCCCTCCACTTT
. | TRBD1 | TRBJ1-4 | TRBV4-1 | CASSQPTGFHEKLFF | TGCGCCAGCAGCCAACCGACAGGGTTTCATGAAAAACTGTTTTTT
. | . | TRBJ2-1 | TRBV20-1 | CSAELSREQFF | TGCAGTGCTGAGCTTTCGCGTGAGCAGTTCTTC
. | . | TRBJ1-4 | TRBV12-3/TRBV12-4 | CASRTDSEKLFF | TGTGCCAGCAGAACAGACAGTGAAAAACTGTTTTTT
. | . | TRBJ1-2 | TRBV3-1/TRBV3-2 | CASSQVKYGYTF | TGTGCCAGCAGCCAAGTTAAGTATGGCTACACCTTC
. | . | TRBJ2-7 | TRBV30 | CAWRSWQGRYEQYF | TGTGCCTGGAGGTCGTGGCAGGGCCGCTACGAGCAGTACTTC
few | . | TRBJ2-7 | TRBV13 | CASSLGGEQYF | TGTGCCAGCAGCTTAGGCGGCGAGCAGTACTTC
. | TRBD1 | TRBJ1-2 | TRBV5-1 | CASSLGTGYGYTF | TGCGCCAGCAGCTTAGGGACAGGGTATGGCTACACCTTC
. | . | TRBJ1-2 | TRBV5-6 | CASTGRGYYGYTF | TGTGCCAGCACGGGTAGGGGCTACTATGGCTACACCTTC
. | . | TRBJ2-3 | TRBV5-4 | CASSLAGKSSTDTQYF | TGTGCCAGCAGCTTGGCCGGAAAATCTAGCACAGATACGCAGTATTTT
. | TRBD2 | TRBJ2-7 | TRBV3-1/TRBV3-2 | CASSQSGDSYEQYF | TGTGCCAGCAGCCAAAGCGGGGACTCCTACGAGCAGTACTTC
. | TRBD1 | TRBJ2-6 | TRBV19 | CASSRTGGTSGANVLTF | TGTGCCAGTAGTCGGACAGGGGGGACCTCTGGGGCCAACGTCCTGACTTTC
once | TRBD1 | TRBJ2-7 | TRBV4-1 | CASSQATAGTGGYEQYF | TGCGCCAGCAGCCAAGCTACGGCCGGGACAGGGGGGTACGAGCAGTACTTC
. | . | TRBJ1-2 | TRBV19 | CASSITGALDHGYTF | TGTGCCAGTAGTATCACGGGGGCGCTTGACCATGGCTACACCTTC
. | . | TRBJ2-7 | TRBV10-2 | CASSEWGQPYEQYF | TGCGCCAGCAGTGAATGGGGGCAGCCCTACGAGCAGTACTTC
. | TRBD2 | TRBJ2-2 | TRBV10-2 | CASYPGLGDTGELFF | TGCGCCAGCTACCCGGGACTAGGGGACACCGGGGAGCTGTTTTTT
. | . | TRBJ2-7 | TRBV6-6 | CASSYPGTQFIEQYF | TGTGCCAGCAGTTACCCCGGAACGCAATTTATCGAGCAGTACTTC
. | . | TRBJ1-2 | TRBV5-5 | CVSSLSVPYGYTF | TGTGTCAGCAGCTTGTCAGTCCCTTATGGCTACACCTTC
. | TRBD1 | TRBJ1-3 | TRBV7-9 | CASSSTYTGVSGNTIYF | TGTGCCAGCAGCTCTACCTACACAGGGGTCTCTGGAAACACCATATATTTT
once | TRBD2 | TRBJ2-2 | TRBV3-1/TRBV3-2 | CASSLRAGGSTGELFF | TGTGCCAGCAGCCTTAGGGCGGGGGGTAGCACCGGGGAGCTGTTTTTT
. | . | TRBJ1-6 | TRBV3-1/TRBV3-2 | CASSQEVSISPLHF | TGTGCCAGCAGCCAAGAAGTATCCATTTCACCCCTCCACTTT
few | . | TRBJ2-1 | TRBV10-3 | CAISESGSSYNEQFF | TGTGCCATCAGTGAGTCGGGGAGCTCCTACAATGAGCAGTTCTTC
. | . | TRBJ2-3 | TRBV4-2 | CASSVTVPSGDTQYF | TGTGCCAGCAGCGTCACAGTCCCCTCTGGAGATACGCAGTATTTT
. | . | TRBJ2-1 | TRBV7-9 | CASSDNNEQFF | TGTGCCAGCAGCGATAACAATGAGCAGTTCTTC
. | . | TRBJ1-3 | TRBV10-2 | CASSESTGPSGNTIYF | TGCGCCAGCAGTGAGTCTACAGGGCCCTCTGGAAACACCATATATTTT
. | . | TRBJ2-2 | TRBV10-1 | CASTDDTGELFF | TGCGCCAGCACAGACGACACCGGGGAGCTGTTTTTT
. | . | TRBJ1-1 | TRBV9 | CASSPRVGGSTEAFF | TGTGCCAGCAGCCCCCGTGTCGGGGGTAGCACTGAAGCTTTCTTT
. | . | TRBJ2-3 | TRBV11-3 | CASSLDGVGTDTQYF | TGTGCCAGCAGCTTAGATGGTGTGGGCACAGATACGCAGTATTTT
. | . | TRBJ2-1 | TRBV5-1 | CASSLDGGRSYNEQFF | TGCGCCAGCAGCTTGGACGGGGGCCGTTCCTACAATGAGCAGTTCTTC
. | . | TRBJ1-4 | TRBV2 | CASRTGGLPNEKLFF | TGTGCCAGCAGAACGGGGGGCCTGCCTAATGAAAAACTGTTTTTT
. | . | TRBJ1-2 | TRBV5-1 | CASSLGRNYGYTF | TGCGCCAGCAGCTTGGGGCGAAACTATGGCTACACCTTC
. | . | TRBJ1-2 | TRBV5-1 | CASSRDTLLFTF | TGCGCCAGCAGCCGGGACACTCTCCTCTTCACCTTC